This T cell receptor (beta chain) was identified in a study of blood T cell repertoires in COVID-19. Study-wide context: The samples span acute and convalescent COVID-19 from the United States, Italy and Spain.

Profiling relied on immunoSEQ multiplex PCR, and the TCRdb table lists in-frame clones only, not all of them. Among over 85,000 clones, about 85% were seen once, and the ten largest hold under 4.5%. Sequencing used peripheral blood. The receptor was isolated from a man aged 55 to 70 with acute or convalescent COVID-19.

For the CDR3, the DNA is TGCGCCAGCAGCTTGGTGGGACAGGGAGGGGGTGAGCAGTACTTC. This gives the protein CASSLVGQGGGEQYF. The chain combines TRBV5-1 with TRBJ2-7, with 9 bases fitting TRBD1. V was pared by 0 bases and J by 7 bases, with 8 bases of the junction left unmatched. CDR3 length equals 15 residues. Germline CDR1 SGHRS, CDR2 YFSETQ.